The next 2 T cell receptor beta chains were all read from a single sample in a study of T cell clonotyping in hematopoietic cell transplantation. Using immunoSEQ multiplex PCR, the repertoire was profiled, and TCRdb retains in-frame clones only, with some absent. Of about 36,000 clones listed, 80% to 90% are singletons. Specimen: peripheral blood mononuclear cells. The receptor set was obtained from a woman aged 40 to 49 in good health. Some clones in this sample may be carry-over from other donors' samples.

V and J are TRBV4-2 and TRBJ2-7; 8 bases match TRBD2. Trimming removed 4 bases from V and 2 bases from J; junction bases left unmatched: 4. The CDR3 totals 14 residues. The V gene's germline CDR1 is LGHNA and CDR2 YNFKEQ. CDR3 in amino acids: CASSPAGAPYEQYF. The DNA for the CDR3 is TGTGCCAGCAGCCCAGCGGGAGCCCCCTACGAGCAGTACTTC.

This clone was counted only a few times. This chain links TRBV5-4 with TRBJ2-7; D is perhaps TRBD1 (6 bases). The CDR3 runs to 12 residues. V lost 3 bases and J 4 bases, leaving 8 bases between the germline ends. Looked up from germline, CDR1 is SGHNT and CDR2 is YYREEE (reference sequence). The DNA of the CDR3 is TGTGCCAGCAGCTCCAGGGGTTACGAGCAGTACTTC. This codes for CASSSRGYEQYF.